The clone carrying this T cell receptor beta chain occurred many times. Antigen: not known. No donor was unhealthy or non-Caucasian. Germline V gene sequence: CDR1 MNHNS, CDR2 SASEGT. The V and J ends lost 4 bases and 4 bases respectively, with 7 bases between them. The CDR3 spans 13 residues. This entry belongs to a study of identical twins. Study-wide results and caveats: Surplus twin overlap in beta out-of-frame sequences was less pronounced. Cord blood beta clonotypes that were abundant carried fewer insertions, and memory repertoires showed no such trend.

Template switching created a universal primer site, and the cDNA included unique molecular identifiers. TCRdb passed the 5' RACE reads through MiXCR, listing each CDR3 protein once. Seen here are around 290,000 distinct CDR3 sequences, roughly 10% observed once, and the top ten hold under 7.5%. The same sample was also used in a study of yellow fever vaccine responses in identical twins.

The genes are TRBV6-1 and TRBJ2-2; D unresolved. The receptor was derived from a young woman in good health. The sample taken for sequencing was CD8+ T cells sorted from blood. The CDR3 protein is CASSGDITGELFF. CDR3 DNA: TGTGCCAGCAGTGGTGACATCACCGGGGAGCTGTTTTTT.